This TCR beta chain was identified in a study of blood T cell repertoires in COVID-19. Measured with immunoSEQ multiplex PCR; TCRdb has only the in-frame clones, and not every one. The table lists roughly 350,000 clones, more than 70% of them singletons. Between the trimmed V and J ends, which lost 0 bases and 4 bases, there was a span of 7 bases. Germline V CDR1 and CDR2: SGHNT, YYREEE (reference sequence). The CDR3 extends over 13 amino acids. The V and J genes are TRBV5-4 and TRBJ1-2; D is unclear. The receptor's source is an older woman with COVID-19, enrolled during active disease. Sequenced: peripheral blood. The chain's CDR3 is CASSLDSLYGYTF. CDR3 coding DNA: TGTGCCAGCAGCTTGGACAGCCTCTATGGCTACACCTTC.